This T cell receptor beta chain was obtained from a study of T cells in localized non-small cell lung cancer. Study-level points and caveats: With higher T cell density in blood came longer overall survival. Exceeding tumor, uninvolved adjacent lung had the highest T cell clonality.

Clones were sequenced by immunoSEQ multiplex PCR, and TCRdb holds only the in-frame ones, with some missing. This sample yields roughly 21,000 clones, of which 88% are seen a single time; under 30% belongs to the top ten. With regard to this clone: The antigen is undetermined.

The CDR3 runs to 12 residues. Per the germline V gene, CDR1 is MNHEY and CDR2 is SMNVEV (reference sequence). Trimming removed 7 bases from V and 0 bases from J, with 7 bases in between. The V call is TRBV27, the J call TRBJ2-7; D not certain. This receptor was taken from a male donor older than 55 with stage II lung adenocarcinoma. This specimen consisted of peripheral blood mononuclear cells, obtained before any cancer treatment. The CDR3 DNA reads TGTGCCAGCATAGGACCCTCCTACGAGCAGTACTTC. Its protein is CASIGPSYEQYF.